This T cell receptor beta chain was recovered during a study of blood T cell repertoires in COVID-19. The V end was cut by 4 bases, the J end by 3 bases, with 11 bases between. The CDR3 is 14 amino acids. Germline lookup yields CDR1 SGHRS and CDR2 YFSETQ. Sequenced by immunoSEQ multiplex PCR; TCRdb stores in-frame clones only, minus some. The sample consists of 250,000 to 300,000 clones, around 88% of them appearing once. This clone was seen more than once but under ten times. In the same sample, other DNA sequences code for this CDR3. The sample comprised peripheral blood. V and J are TRBV5-1 and TRBJ1-5, with a tentative D call TRBD1 (5 bases). The receptor comes from a man between 35 and 55 years old with acute or convalescent COVID-19. Here the CDR3 reads CASSLGGPNQPQHF. DNA of the CDR3: TGCGCCAGCAGCCTCGGGGGACCCAATCAGCCCCAGCATTTT.